The 19 T cell receptor beta chains in this list originate from one sample, sequenced in a study of T cell changes during pregnancy in multiple sclerosis (dated by TCRdb to the late 2010s). Preparation of the library involved the immunoSEQ multiplex PCR assay. The table was pulled from immuneACCESS by TCRdb, which kept in-frame rearrangements only. Such tables lose some clones; where checked, under half of the loss comes from unresolved V genes, and the rest has no known cause. This sample holds about 100,000 clones; around 93% were observed only once. Jointly, the top ten make up less than 0.9% of the sample. Sequencing used peripheral blood, obtained in the third trimester of pregnancy. These receptors were obtained from a female donor in good health, enrolled as a control in a pregnancy study.

The chain couples TRBV11-2 to TRBJ1-2, with D possibly being TRBD1 (6 bases). V was cut by 0 bases and J by 0 bases, with 8 bases left in between. This CDR3 contains 15 residues. Germline CDR1 is SGHAT and CDR2 is FQNNGV. CDR3 sequence (DNA): TGTGCCAGCAGCTTAGAGGCAGGGGCTAACTATGGCTACACCTTC. It codes for CASSLEAGANYGYTF.

This chain joins TRBV27 and TRBJ2-3; a possible D gene is TRBD1 (6 bases). The CDR3 totals 12 residues. Trimming removed 5 bases from V and 4 bases from J, with 7 bases in between. Germline CDR1 and CDR2: MNHEY and SMNVEV (reference sequence). CDR3 nucleotides: TGTGCCAGCAGTAGGACAGCAGATACGCAGTATTTT. Amino acid sequence: CASSRTADTQYF.

The chain employs TRBV2 and TRBJ2-2; maybe TRBD2 (6 bases). This CDR3 spans 13 amino acids. The V end lost 8 bases, the J end lost 2 bases, and 9 bases lay between the germline ends. The germline V gene has CDR1 SNHLY and CDR2 FYNNEI. In nucleotides, the CDR3 is TGTGCCAGCGGCGGGGATAACACCGGGGAGCTGTTTTTT. It translates to CASGGDNTGELFF.

The CDR3 region has the DNA TGTGCCAGCAGCACCCAAGCGGGGGGGCGGTACAATGAGCAGTTCTTC. Its protein is CASSTQAGGRYNEQFF. This sequence joins TRBV9 and TRBJ2-1; 10 positions agree with TRBD2. The V segment lost 4 bases and the J segment 4 bases; nucleotides outside the gene matches: 8. CDR3 size: 16 residues. Germline V gene lookup returns CDR1 SGDLS and CDR2 YYNGEE.

The CDR3 reads CATTIRASGVAKNIQYF. CDR3 coding DNA: TGTGCCACTACAATCCGGGCCTCGGGGGTAGCCAAAAACATTCAGTACTTC. The chain has TRBV19 and TRBJ2-4; possibly TRBD2 for D (6 bases). The CDR3 spans 17 residues. The germline CDR1 and CDR2 sequences are LNHDA and SQIVND (reference sequence). V lost 10 bases to trimming and J lost 0 bases, with 22 bases between them.

V is TRBV29-1 and J is TRBJ2-7; TRBD2 agrees at 7 bases. Germline V gene lookup returns CDR1 SQVTM and CDR2 ANQGSEA. The V gene end was trimmed by 2 bases and the J gene end by 1 base; junction bases not matched to a gene: 2. The CDR3 loop spans 13 amino acids. The CDR3 sequence: CSVELGGSYEQYF. CDR3 nucleotide sequence: TGCAGCGTTGAATTGGGGGGGTCCTACGAGCAGTACTTC.

The genes are TRBV27 and TRBJ1-2; tentatively, D is TRBD1 (6 bases). Germline CDR1 MNHEY, CDR2 SMNVEV (reference sequence). Trimming removed 1 base from V and 4 bases from J, with 16 bases in between. The CDR3 consists of 16 residues. For the CDR3, the DNA is TGTGCCAGCAGTTTATGGGGGGGGCCCAACTCCTATGGCTACACCTTC. Residues: CASSLWGGPNSYGYTF.

This chain links TRBV4-2 with TRBJ2-2, with D possibly TRBD2 on 5 matching bases. Trimming shortened V by 1 base and J by 4 bases, and 16 bases separated the two germline ends. CDR3 length: 17 amino acids. The germline V gene encodes CDR1 LGHNA and CDR2 YNFKEQ. CDR3 DNA: TGTGCCAGCAGCCAAGTCGAAGTGAGGCGGGCCACCGGGGAGCTGTTTTTT. Protein sequence: CASSQVEVRRATGELFF.

This sequence joins TRBV9 and TRBJ2-5; 7 nucleotides match TRBD1. V lost 0 bases, J lost 7 bases, and 9 bases stayed unmatched. The V gene's germline CDR1 is SGDLS and CDR2 YYNGEE. The CDR3 covers 15 residues. CDR3 loop: CASSVGQGEAGTQYF. As DNA, the CDR3 is TGTGCCAGCAGCGTAGGACAGGGAGAAGCTGGGACCCAGTACTTC.

This clone was seen just once. J is TRBJ2-2 and V is TRBV30, with 9 bases that match TRBD1. Germline V CDR1 and CDR2: GTSNPN, SVGIG (reference sequence). The CDR3 spans 15 residues. V lost 5 bases, J lost 6 bases, and 10 bases stayed unmatched. For the CDR3, the DNA is TGTGCCTGGGGACGAACAGGGGGCGTATCCGGGGAGCTGTTTTTT. This encodes CAWGRTGGVSGELFF.

The chain joins TRBV5-1 to TRBJ1-2; 7 bases line up with TRBD1. After removal of 5 bases from V and 0 bases from J, the junction contained 10 bases not matched to a gene. The germline V gene has CDR1 SGHRS and CDR2 YFSETQ. CDR3 size: 16 residues. CDR3 coding DNA: TGCGCCAGCAGTGGAGGGACAGACCAAGCTAACTATGGCTACACCTTC. Protein: CASSGGTDQANYGYTF. The full variable domain, its missing parts supplied by reference TRBV5-1 and TRBJ1-2, is KAGVTQTPRYLIKTRGQQVTLSCSPISGHRSVSWYQQTPGQGLQFLFEYFSETQRNKGNFPGRFSGRQFSNSRSEMNVSTLELGDSALYLCASSGGTDQANYGYTFGSGTRLTVV.

The V and J genes are TRBV11-3 and TRBJ1-1; D is unclear. With 1 base removed from V and 1 base from J, the gap between germline ends came to 7 bases. The germline V gene has CDR1 SGHNT and CDR2 YENEEA. The CDR3 runs to 14 residues. This CDR3 reads CASSLVRGNTEAFF. DNA of the CDR3: TGTGCCAGCAGCTTAGTCCGGGGGAACACTGAAGCTTTCTTT. The whole variable domain, remainder taken from reference TRBV11-3 and TRBJ1-1, is EAGVVQSPRYKIIEKKQPVAFWCNPISGHNTLYWYLQNLGQGPELLIRYENEEAVDDSQLPKDRFSAERLKGVDSTLKIQPAELGDSAVYLCASSLVRGNTEAFFGQGTRLTVV.

The rearrangement uses TRBV30 and TRBJ2-7, with D possibly matching TRBD1 (6 bases). The CDR3 covers 12 residues. Looked up from germline, CDR1 is GTSNPN and CDR2 is SVGIG (reference sequence). The V gene lost 4 bases and the J gene lost 7 bases, with 14 bases spanning the gap. The CDR3 region has the DNA TGTGCCTGGACACCGCAGGGGTCTGAGCAGTACTTC. Protein sequence: CAWTPQGSEQYF.

This clone has only one observation. J is TRBJ1-6 and V is TRBV15; D may be TRBD1 (5 bases). This CDR3 is 16 amino acids long. CDR1 is LNHNV and CDR2 is YYDKDF in the germline V gene (reference sequence). The V end was cut by 0 bases, the J end by 1 base, with 7 bases between. In DNA form, the CDR3 reads TGTGCCACCAGCAGAGATAGGGGATCCTATAATTCACCCCTCCACTTT. Amino acid sequence: CATSRDRGSYNSPLHF.

The chain recombines TRBV11-2 with TRBJ1-6; no clear D. Per germline, CDR1 SGHAT and CDR2 FQNNGV. Between the trimmed V and J ends, which lost 0 bases and 0 bases, there was a span of 6 bases. This CDR3 has 16 residues. The CDR3 loop reads CASSLDTGSYNSPLHF. DNA for the CDR3: TGTGCCAGCAGCTTAGATACGGGCTCCTATAATTCACCCCTCCACTTT.

This rearrangement joins TRBV9 to TRBJ1-2; a possible D gene is TRBD1 (5 bases). The CDR3 extends over 14 amino acids. V lost 3 bases to trimming and J lost 0 bases, with 9 bases between them. Germline CDR1 SGDLS, CDR2 YYNGEE. CDR3 in DNA: TGTGCCAGCAGCGCGGACATCTCTAACTATGGCTACACCTTC. Its protein is CASSADISNYGYTF.

The chain couples TRBV14 to TRBJ1-3; no reliable D call. This CDR3 region has 15 residues. CDR1 SGHDN and CDR2 FVKESK come from the germline V gene. Trimming left V 3 bases short and J 2 bases short, with 11 bases between. CDR3 in amino acids: CASSQSVSPGNTIYF. The CDR3 DNA sequence: TGTGCCAGCAGCCAGAGTGTTTCCCCTGGAAACACCATATATTTT.

This sequence joins TRBV4-2 and TRBJ2-7, with 9 bases matching TRBD1. The CDR3 has 15 residues. The germline V gene encodes CDR1 LGHNA and CDR2 YNFKEQ. V shed 0 bases, J shed 0 bases, and the junction held 0 bases outside the gene matches. CDR3 region: CASSQEQGASYEQYF. In nucleotides, the CDR3 is TGTGCCAGCAGCCAAGAACAGGGGGCCTCCTACGAGCAGTACTTC.

The V call is TRBV6-6, the J call TRBJ1-2; 8 positions match TRBD1. CDR3 length: 12 amino acids. V lost 8 bases and J lost 5; bases outside the gene matches: 4. In germline, CDR1 is MNHNY, CDR2 SVGAGI (reference sequence). This chain's CDR3 is CASVQGEYGYTF. The CDR3 DNA follows: TGTGCCAGCGTACAGGGGGAATATGGCTACACCTTC.